These 22 T cell receptor beta chains share one sample of origin, sequenced in a study of T-cell memory formation after mild COVID-19. TCRdb recomputed calls from the 5' RACE reads with MiXCR, one row per CDR3 protein. Of about 340,000 distinct CDR3 sequences listed, around an eighth are singletons. The specimen sequenced was PBMCs or a T cell subset sorted from them (not recorded which). These receptors came from a man between 18 and 29 years old who had mild COVID-19 (a few samples of this study predate the infection). Cell type and time point are not known.

Many counts were recorded for this clonotype. V gene TRBV5-1 combines with J gene TRBJ1-4; D possibly corresponds to TRBD1 (5 bases). The CDR3 runs 14 residues. Germline V CDR1 and CDR2: SGHRS, YFSETQ. V was shortened by 1 base and J by 5 bases, with 9 bases between the two germline ends. The CDR3, as DNA: TGCGCCAGCAGCTTGACGGGGGAGAATGAAAAACTGTTTTTT. Translated, it gives CASSLTGENEKLFF.

The gene calls are TRBV6-2 or TRBV6-3 and TRBJ1-2; TRBD1 is a possible D gene (6 bases). From germline, CDR1 is MNHEY and CDR2 SVGEGT. V was shortened by 2 bases and J by 4 bases, with 14 bases between the two germline ends. This CDR3 is built from 15 residues. CDR3 nucleotide sequence: TGTGCCAGCAGTTACCGTCCCGGGACACCCTATGGCTACACCTTC. It codes for CASSYRPGTPYGYTF.

The chain joins TRBV3-1 to TRBJ1-2; D call uncertain. The CDR3 has 15 amino acids. CDR1 and CDR2 from the germline V gene are LGHDT and YNNKEL (reference sequence). V lost 7 bases to trimming and J lost 2 bases, with 17 bases between them. The CDR3 nucleotides are TGTGCCAGCATGTCCGTGTCCGGACCAAACTATGGCTACACCTTC. It yields the protein CASMSVSGPNYGYTF.

This clonotype was seen a handful of times. The gene calls are TRBV4-3 and TRBJ1-6, with D unresolved. The CDR3 spans 13 residues. V lost 1 base to trimming and J lost 9 bases, with 7 bases between them. Germline assignment: CDR1 LGHNA and CDR2 YSLEER. For the CDR3, the DNA is TGCGCCAGCAGCCAAGTACCGGGTTCACCCCTCCACTTT. It encodes CASSQVPGSPLHF.

The J gene is TRBJ2-2, the V gene TRBV5-1; possibly TRBD2 for D (6 bases). Germline CDR1 and CDR2: SGHRS and YFSETQ. The CDR3 loop spans 15 amino acids. V gave up 6 bases and J gave up 2 bases, with 14 bases separating them. CDR3 region: CASKTGTLNTGELFF. The CDR3 DNA is TGCGCCAGCAAAACCGGGACTCTCAACACCGGGGAGCTGTTTTTT.

This clonotype occurred many times. The CDR3 loop is CASSFVQANTEAFF. The CDR3 coding sequence is TGTGCCAGCAGTTTTGTGCAGGCGAACACTGAAGCTTTCTTT. This sequence joins TRBV12-3 or TRBV12-4 and TRBJ1-1; no clear D. The CDR3 consists of 14 residues. The ends were cut back, 3 bases at V and 1 base at J, with 9 bases in the middle.

This chain connects TRBV28 to TRBJ1-5; 7 bases agree with TRBD1. V shed 1 base, J shed 5 bases, and the junction held 8 bases outside the gene matches. Germline CDR1 MDHEN, CDR2 SYDVKM. The CDR3 has 16 amino acids. Here the CDR3 reads CASSLFRGQKDQPQHF. The CDR3, as DNA: TGTGCCAGCAGTTTATTTCGGGGACAGAAGGATCAGCCCCAGCATTTT.

This clonotype was seen many times. This chain joins TRBV7-6 and TRBJ2-2; TRBD2 matches 9 bases. V lost 7 bases to trimming and J lost 2 bases; unmatched junction nucleotides: 14. Germline V lookup: CDR1 SGHVS, CDR2 FNYEAQ. The CDR3 is 18 amino acids. CDR3: CASTHSGSGSVNTGELFF. The DNA for the CDR3 is TGTGCCAGCACTCACTCGGGTAGCGGGAGCGTTAACACCGGGGAGCTGTTTTTT. The whole variable domain, filled in from reference TRBV7-6 and TRBJ2-2, reads GAGVSQSPRYKVTKRGQDVALRCDPISGHVSLYWYRQALGQGPEFLTYFNYEAQQDKSGLPNDRFSAERPEGSISTLTIQRTEQRDSAMYRCASTHSGSGSVNTGELFFGEGSRLTVL.

This clonotype was observed a few times. This may be a read error, as it is one base from a much larger clone. The rearrangement joins TRBV6-5 to TRBJ1-3; possible D gene TRBD1, 5 bases. The CDR3 extends over 14 amino acids. CDR1 is MNHEY and CDR2 is SVGAGI in the germline V gene. Here the CDR3 reads CASSYSTAGSTIYF. The DNA of the CDR3 is TGTGCCAGCAGTTATTCGACAGCTGGAAGCACCATATATTTT.

The V gene is TRBV3-1, the J gene TRBJ2-7, with D possibly matching TRBD1 (5 bases). The CDR3 covers 15 residues. Germline V gene data show CDR1 as LGHDT and CDR2 as YNNKEL (reference sequence). V was shortened by 1 base and J by 0 bases, with 10 bases between the two germline ends. The CDR3 bases are TGTGCCAGCAGCCAAGGGGCCGACAGCTCCTACGAGCAGTACTTC. Amino acid sequence: CASSQGADSSYEQYF.

This clonotype has only a few counts. CDR3 nucleotides: TGTGCCAGCTCACCACGCGAAAACAGGGGTAAAGAAAAACTGTTTTTT. Translated: CASSPRENRGKEKLFF. The genes are TRBV18 and TRBJ1-4; 7 positions match TRBD1. The CDR3 has 16 amino acids. Germline loops: CDR1 KGHSH, CDR2 LQKENI. Germline trimming cut 1 base from V and 8 bases from J; bases unmatched to any gene: 10.

V and J are TRBV4-3 and TRBJ1-1, with TRBD1 identical over 7 bases. V was pared by 4 bases and J by 0 bases, with 11 bases of the junction left unmatched. Germline loops: CDR1 LGHNA, CDR2 YSLEER. The CDR3 runs to 17 residues. This chain's CDR3 is CASSPYPRGPMNTEAFF. The CDR3 DNA follows: TGCGCCAGCAGCCCGTACCCTAGGGGGCCAATGAACACTGAAGCTTTCTTT.

The sample holds a few counts of this clonotype. The J gene is TRBJ1-6, the V gene TRBV6-2 or TRBV6-3, with D perhaps TRBD1 (5 bases). V was trimmed by 8 bases and J by 3 bases, leaving 14 bases between them. This CDR3 is built from 15 residues. Germline CDR1 is MNHEY and CDR2 is SVGEGT. The CDR3 region has the DNA TGTGCCAGCCGCCGACAGAACCTCTATAATTCACCCCTCCACTTT. Translated: CASRRQNLYNSPLHF.

This clonotype was seen a handful of times. This chain connects TRBV28 to TRBJ2-7, with D perhaps TRBD1 or TRBD2 (5 bases each). Deletions cut 5 bases from V and 6 bases from J, with 14 bases between. The length of the CDR3 is 13 residues. CDR1 is MDHEN, CDR2 SYDVKM, per germline. The CDR3 DNA sequence: TGTGCCAGCAGTCCCCCGCCGGGGCTCGAGCAGTACGTC. Protein sequence: CASSPPPGLEQYV.

This chain connects TRBV6-6 to TRBJ2-3, with D unclear. Trimming shortened V by 2 bases and J by 2 bases, and 11 bases separated the two germline ends. CDR3 length: 15 amino acids. Germline assignment: CDR1 MNHNY and CDR2 SVGAGI (reference sequence). The CDR3 DNA reads TGTGCCAGCAGTTACGGTGTGGCTTACACAGATACGCAGTATTTT. Translating gives CASSYGVAYTDTQYF.

This sequence joins TRBV25-1 and TRBJ2-5, with TRBD2 matching over 8 bases. The CDR3 extends over 13 amino acids. V was pared by 6 bases and J by 4 bases, with 4 bases of the junction left unmatched. CDR1 MGHDK and CDR2 SYGVNS come from the germline V gene. CDR3 nucleotide sequence: TGTGCCAGCAGATTAACTAGCGGAGAGACCCAGTACTTC. Encoded protein: CASRLTSGETQYF.

This clonotype was counted only a few times. This chain's CDR3 is CASRRGLRITDTQYF. CDR3 nucleotide sequence: TGTGCCAGCAGACGGGGACTCCGTATTACAGATACGCAGTATTTT. The chain combines TRBV3-1 with TRBJ2-3, with TRBD2 as a possible D gene (6 bases). V lost 6 bases, J lost 3 bases, and 16 bases lay in between. The CDR3 totals 15 residues. Germline lookup yields CDR1 LGHDT and CDR2 YNNKEL (reference sequence).

This clonotype showed up just a few times. The rearrangement links TRBV6-5 to TRBJ1-5; no clear D. V shed 5 bases and J shed 9 bases, with 20 bases lying between them. CDR3 length equals 15 residues. Per the germline V gene, CDR1 is MNHEY and CDR2 is SVGAGI. The CDR3: CASSPLGTIATPQHF. For the CDR3, the DNA is TGTGCCAGCAGTCCGCTAGGTACTATAGCAACGCCCCAGCATTTT.

This clonotype was found a few times. The chain combines TRBV6-2 or TRBV6-3 with TRBJ2-3; D is uncertain. This CDR3 region has 13 residues. Germline CDR1 reads MNHEY; CDR2 reads SVGEGT. Deletions cut 6 bases from V and 4 bases from J, with 11 bases between. CDR3 bases: TGTGCCAGCAGCATCCCCGGGCCAGATACGCAGTATTTT. Protein product: CASSIPGPDTQYF.

This clonotype was found a few times. This chain connects TRBV20-1 to TRBJ1-5; the D is unclear. Trimming shortened V by 5 bases and J by 4 bases, and 24 bases separated the two germline ends. Germline CDR1 is DFQATT and CDR2 is SNEGSKA (reference sequence). This CDR3 region has 17 residues. The DNA of the CDR3 is TGCAGTGCTCCCTCAAGGAGCGGCCTCGGAGGAAATCAGCCCCAGCATTTT. As protein: CSAPSRSGLGGNQPQHF.

This clonotype was recorded a few times. The CDR3 nucleotides are TGCGCCAGCAGCCAAGAAGGGTCCTCCACTGAGCAGTTCTTC. As protein: CASSQEGSSTEQFF. This chain connects TRBV4-3 to TRBJ2-1; D remains ambiguous. CDR1 and CDR2 (germline): LGHNA, YSLEER. V lost 0 bases and J 9 bases, leaving 12 bases between the germline ends. This CDR3 is 14 amino acids long.

This clonotype occurred a few times. The chain employs TRBV7-3 and TRBJ2-7; D remains unclear. Germline CDR1 is SGHTA and CDR2 is FQGTGA. The CDR3 covers 13 residues. V gave up 2 bases and J gave up 7 bases, with 12 bases separating them. CDR3 DNA sequence: TGTGCCAGCAGCTTAGACCCCCGGGCGGAGCAGTACTTC. This translates into CASSLDPRAEQYF.